These 3 T cell receptor beta chains came from one sample sequenced in a study of CD8 T cells in ankylosing spondylitis. TCRdb itself ran the 5' RACE reads through MiXCR, one entry per CDR3 protein. Of around 220,000 distinct CDR3 sequences listed, about 10% are singletons. The sample was blood, either unsorted or a sorted T cell fraction (not recorded which). The receptors come from a male donor with ankylosing spondylitis or in good health (not recorded which).

This clonotype was seen repeatedly, ten times or more. The rearrangement links TRBV11-2 to TRBJ2-2; D possibly corresponds to TRBD2 (5 bases). CDR1 SGHAT and CDR2 FQNNGV come from the germline V gene. The CDR3 is 14 residues long. V was clipped by 1 base and J by 4 bases, with 7 bases between them. CDR3 coding DNA: TGTGCCAGCAGCTTAGTCAGCGGCACCGGGGAGCTGTTTTTT. This encodes CASSLVSGTGELFF.

This clonotype was observed many times. V gene TRBV7-3 combines with J gene TRBJ2-3, with D maybe TRBD2 (5 bases). V lost 5 bases and J lost 4, with 13 bases in between. CDR3 length equals 14 residues. Germline CDR1 reads SGHTA; CDR2 reads FQGTGA. CDR3 sequence: CASSLGHSADTQYF. The CDR3 DNA is TGTGCCAGCAGCCTAGGCCATAGCGCAGATACGCAGTATTTT.

This clonotype was seen at least ten times. The chain uses TRBV7-2 and TRBJ2-3; 9 nucleotides line up with TRBD2. Germline V gives CDR1 SGHTA, CDR2 FQGNSA. The J segment lost 3 bases and the V segment lost 5 bases, leaving 6 bases of the junction unmatched. The CDR3 consists of 15 residues. CDR3 residues: CASSTRGGATDTQYF. The CDR3 region has the DNA TGTGCCAGCAGCACACGCGGGGGGGCGACAGATACGCAGTATTTT.